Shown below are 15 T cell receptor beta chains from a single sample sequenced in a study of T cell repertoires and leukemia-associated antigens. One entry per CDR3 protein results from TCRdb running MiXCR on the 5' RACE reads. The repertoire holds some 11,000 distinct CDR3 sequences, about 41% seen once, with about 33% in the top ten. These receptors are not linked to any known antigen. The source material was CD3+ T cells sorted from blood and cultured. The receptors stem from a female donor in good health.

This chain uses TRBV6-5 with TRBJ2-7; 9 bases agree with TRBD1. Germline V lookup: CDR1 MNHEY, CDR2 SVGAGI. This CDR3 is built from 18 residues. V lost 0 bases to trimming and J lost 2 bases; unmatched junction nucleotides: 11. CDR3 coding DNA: TGTGCCAGCAGTTACTCAAGACCGGGGACAGGGATAACCTACGAGCAGTACTTC. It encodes CASSYSRPGTGITYEQYF.

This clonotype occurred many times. As DNA, the CDR3 is TGCGCCAGCAGCCGCGAACTTAAAACAGGGGGAGGAGCTTTCTTT. This encodes CASSRELKTGGGAFF. V and J are TRBV4-1 and TRBJ1-1; 8 nucleotides agree with TRBD1. CDR1 and CDR2 (germline): MGHRA, YSYEKL. Unmatched junction bases numbered 14, after V lost 4 bases and J lost 10 bases. The CDR3 runs 15 residues.

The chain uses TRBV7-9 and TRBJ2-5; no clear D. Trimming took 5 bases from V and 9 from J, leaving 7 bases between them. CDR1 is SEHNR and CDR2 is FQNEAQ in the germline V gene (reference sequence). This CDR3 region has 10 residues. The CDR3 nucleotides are TGTGCCAGCAGCCCCGTGTCCCAGTACTTC. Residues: CASSPVSQYF.

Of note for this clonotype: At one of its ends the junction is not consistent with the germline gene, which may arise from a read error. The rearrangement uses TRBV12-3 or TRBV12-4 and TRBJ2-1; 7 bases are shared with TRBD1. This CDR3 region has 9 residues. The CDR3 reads CASSNGQVF. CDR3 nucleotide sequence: TGTGCCAGCAGCAACGGACAGGTCTTC.

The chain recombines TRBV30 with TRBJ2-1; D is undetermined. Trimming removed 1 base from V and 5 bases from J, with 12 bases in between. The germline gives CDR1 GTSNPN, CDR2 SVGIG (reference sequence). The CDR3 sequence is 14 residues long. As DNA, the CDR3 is TGTGCCTGGAGTGCCGCAGAGGAGAACAATGAGCAGTTCTTC. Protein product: CAWSAAEENNEQFF.

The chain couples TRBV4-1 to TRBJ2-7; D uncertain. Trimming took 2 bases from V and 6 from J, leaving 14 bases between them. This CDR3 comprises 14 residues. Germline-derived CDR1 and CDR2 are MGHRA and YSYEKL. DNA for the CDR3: TGCGCCAGCAGCCAACCAGGAGTTAGCCGCGAGCAGTACTTC. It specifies CASSQPGVSREQYF.

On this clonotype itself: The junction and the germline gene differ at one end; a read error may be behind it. The DNA of the CDR3 is TGTAGTGCTAGGGTGTCCCCCTACAATGAGCAGTTCTTC. Translation gives CSARVSPYNEQFF. The genes are TRBV20-1 and TRBJ2-1, with no clear D. In germline, CDR1 is DFQATT, CDR2 SNEGSKA (reference sequence). The CDR3 contains 13 residues.

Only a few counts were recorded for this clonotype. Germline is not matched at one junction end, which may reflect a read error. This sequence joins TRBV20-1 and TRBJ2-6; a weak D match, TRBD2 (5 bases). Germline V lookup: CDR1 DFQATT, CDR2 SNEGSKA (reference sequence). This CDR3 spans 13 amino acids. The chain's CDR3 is CSARTGDLALLAF. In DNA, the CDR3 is TGCAGTGCTCGAACCGGAGACTTAGCGTTGCTAGCTTTC.

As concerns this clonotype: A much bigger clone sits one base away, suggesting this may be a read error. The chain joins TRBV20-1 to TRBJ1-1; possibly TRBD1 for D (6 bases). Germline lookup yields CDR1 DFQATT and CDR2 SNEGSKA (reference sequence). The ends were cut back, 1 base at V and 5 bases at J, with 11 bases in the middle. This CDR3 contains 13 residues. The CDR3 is CSARGRGRTEAFF. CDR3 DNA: TGCAGTGCTAGAGGCAGGGGCAGGACTGAAGCTTTCTTT.

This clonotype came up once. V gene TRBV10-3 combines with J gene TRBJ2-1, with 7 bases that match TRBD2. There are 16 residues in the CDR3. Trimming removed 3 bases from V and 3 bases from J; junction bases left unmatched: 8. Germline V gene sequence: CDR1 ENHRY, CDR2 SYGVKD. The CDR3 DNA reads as TGTGCCATCAGTGAAAAAGGACTAGGGTTCTACAATGAGCAGTTCTTC. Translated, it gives CAISEKGLGFYNEQFF.

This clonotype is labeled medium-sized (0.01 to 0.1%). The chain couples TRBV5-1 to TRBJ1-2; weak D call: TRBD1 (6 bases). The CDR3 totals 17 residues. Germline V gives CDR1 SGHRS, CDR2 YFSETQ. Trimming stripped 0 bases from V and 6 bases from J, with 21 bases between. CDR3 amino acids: CASSLGYQGGPVDGYTF. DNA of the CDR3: TGCGCCAGCAGCTTGGGATATCAAGGGGGGCCGGTGGATGGCTACACCTTC.

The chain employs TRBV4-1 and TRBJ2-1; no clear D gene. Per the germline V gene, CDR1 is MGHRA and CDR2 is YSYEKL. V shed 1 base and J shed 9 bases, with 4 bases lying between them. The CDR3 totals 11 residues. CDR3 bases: TGCGCCAGCAGCCAAGGGAGTGAGCAGTTCTTC. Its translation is CASSQGSEQFF.

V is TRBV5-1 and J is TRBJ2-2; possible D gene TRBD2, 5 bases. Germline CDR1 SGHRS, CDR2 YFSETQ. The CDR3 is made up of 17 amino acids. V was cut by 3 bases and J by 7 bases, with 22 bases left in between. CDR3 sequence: CASSSHPNRELLGELFF. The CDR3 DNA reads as TGCGCCAGCAGCTCTCACCCTAACCGGGAACTCCTCGGGGAGCTGTTTTTT. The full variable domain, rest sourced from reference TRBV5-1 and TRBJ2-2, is KAGVTQTPRYLIKTRGQQVTLSCSPISGHRSVSWYQQTPGQGLQFLFEYFSETQRNKGNFPGRFSGRQFSNSRSEMNVSTLELGDSALYLCASSSHPNRELLGELFFGEGSRLTVL.

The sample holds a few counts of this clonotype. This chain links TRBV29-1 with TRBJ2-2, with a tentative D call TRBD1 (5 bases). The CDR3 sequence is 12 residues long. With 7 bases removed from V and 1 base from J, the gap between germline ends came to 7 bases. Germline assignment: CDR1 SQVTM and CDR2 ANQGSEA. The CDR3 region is CSGQMNTGELFF. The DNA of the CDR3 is TGCAGCGGACAGATGAACACCGGGGAGCTGTTTTTT.

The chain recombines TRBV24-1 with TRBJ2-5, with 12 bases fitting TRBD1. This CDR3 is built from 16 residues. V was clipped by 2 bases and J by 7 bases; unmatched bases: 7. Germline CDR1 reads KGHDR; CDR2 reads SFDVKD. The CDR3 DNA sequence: TGTGCCACCAGTGATTCCGGGACAGGGGGCGTTGGGACCCAGTACTTC. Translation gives CATSDSGTGGVGTQYF.